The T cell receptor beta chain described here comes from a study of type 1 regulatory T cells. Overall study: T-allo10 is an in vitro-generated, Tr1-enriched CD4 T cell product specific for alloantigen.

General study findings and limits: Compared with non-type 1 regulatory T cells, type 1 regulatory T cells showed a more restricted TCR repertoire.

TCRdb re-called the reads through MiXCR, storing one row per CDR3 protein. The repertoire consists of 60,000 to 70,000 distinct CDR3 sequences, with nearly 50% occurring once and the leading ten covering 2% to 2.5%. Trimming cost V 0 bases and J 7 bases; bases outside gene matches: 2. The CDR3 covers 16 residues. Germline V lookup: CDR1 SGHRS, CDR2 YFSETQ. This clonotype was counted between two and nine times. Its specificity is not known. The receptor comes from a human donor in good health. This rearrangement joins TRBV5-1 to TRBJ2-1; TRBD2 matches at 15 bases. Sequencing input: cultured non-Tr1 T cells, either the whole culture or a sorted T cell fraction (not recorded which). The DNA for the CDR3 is TGCGCCAGCAGCTTGGGGACTAGCGGGGGGGCTAATGAGCAGTTCTTC. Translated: CASSLGTSGGANEQFF.